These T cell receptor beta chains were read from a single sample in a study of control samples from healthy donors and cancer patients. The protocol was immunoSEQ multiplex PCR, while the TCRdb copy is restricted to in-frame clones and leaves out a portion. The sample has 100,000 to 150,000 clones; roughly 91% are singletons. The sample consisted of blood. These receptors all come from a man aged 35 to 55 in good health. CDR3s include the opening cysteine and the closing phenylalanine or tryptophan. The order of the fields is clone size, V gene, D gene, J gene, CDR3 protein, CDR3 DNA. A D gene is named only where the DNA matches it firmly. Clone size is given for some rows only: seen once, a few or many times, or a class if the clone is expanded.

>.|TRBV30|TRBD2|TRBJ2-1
CAWARGGPGNEQFF
TGTGCCTGGGCGCGGGGGGGCCCGGGGAATGAGCAGTTCTTC
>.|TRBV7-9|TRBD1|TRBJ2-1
CASSLVQGAKDEQFF
TGTGCCAGCAGCTTAGTCCAGGGGGCGAAGGATGAGCAGTTCTTC
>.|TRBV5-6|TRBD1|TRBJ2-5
CASSLRQGAETQYF
TGTGCCAGCAGCTTGAGACAGGGGGCTGAGACCCAGTACTTC
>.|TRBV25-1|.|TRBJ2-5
CASSDGKTQYF
TGTGCCAGCAGTGACGGGAAGACCCAGTACTTC
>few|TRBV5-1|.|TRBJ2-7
CASSLQDSYEQYF
TGCGCCAGCAGCTTGCAAGACTCCTACGAGCAGTACTTC
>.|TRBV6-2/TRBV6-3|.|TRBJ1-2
CASSYSRDNIGYGYTF
TGTGCCAGCAGTTACTCGAGGGACAACATCGGTTATGGCTACACCTTC
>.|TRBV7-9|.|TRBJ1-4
CASSSTTGRNEKLFF
TGTGCCAGCAGCTCGACGACAGGAAGAAATGAAAAACTGTTTTTT
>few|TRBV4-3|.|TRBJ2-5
CASSQDWTGLEETQYF
TGCGCCAGCAGCCAAGATTGGACGGGGCTGGAAGAGACCCAGTACTTC
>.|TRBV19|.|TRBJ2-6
CASSIMGSSGANVLTF
TGTGCCAGTAGTATCATGGGGAGCTCTGGGGCCAACGTCCTGACTTTC
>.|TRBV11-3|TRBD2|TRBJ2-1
CASSAVGLAGALHNEQFF
TGTGCCAGCAGCGCAGTCGGGCTAGCGGGGGCCCTACACAATGAGCAGTTCTTC
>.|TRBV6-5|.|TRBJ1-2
CASSSAGSNYGYTF
TGTGCCAGCAGTTCAGCGGGGTCTAACTATGGCTACACCTTC
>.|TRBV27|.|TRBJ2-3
CASSLRDLDTQYF
TGTGCCAGCAGTTTAAGGGACTTAGATACGCAGTATTTT
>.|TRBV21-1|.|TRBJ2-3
CASSLGTGVPDTQYF
TGTGCCAGCAGCCTCGGGACAGGGGTTCCAGATACGCAGTATTTT
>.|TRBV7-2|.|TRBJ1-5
CASSLVGANNQPQHF
TGTGCCAGCAGCTTAGTCGGGGCCAATAATCAGCCCCAGCATTTT
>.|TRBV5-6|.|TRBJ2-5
CASSLGDTGETQYF
TGTGCCAGCAGCTTGGGGGATACGGGGGAGACCCAGTACTTC
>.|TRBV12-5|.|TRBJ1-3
CASGLGSGVNTIYF
TGTGCTAGTGGTTTGGGGTCAGGTGTAAACACCATATATTTT
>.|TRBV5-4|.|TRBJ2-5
CASSSSGRSQETQYF
TGTGCCAGCAGCTCCAGCGGAAGGAGCCAAGAGACCCAGTACTTC
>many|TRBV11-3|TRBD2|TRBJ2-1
CASSLEAGGFYNEQFF
TGTGCCAGCAGCTTAGAGGCGGGGGGATTTTACAATGAGCAGTTCTTC
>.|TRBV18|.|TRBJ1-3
CASSQWDVSSGNTIYF
TGTGCCAGCTCTCAGTGGGACGTGAGCTCTGGAAACACCATATATTTT